Sequencing of this T cell receptor beta chain was carried out in a study of blood T cell repertoires in COVID-19. For the study at large: In each case, the material was cDNA or gDNA derived from T cells, B-cell-depleted T cells, or PBMCs.

Germline V gene sequence: CDR1 LGHNA, CDR2 YSLEER. Between the trimmed V and J ends, which lost 4 bases and 2 bases, there was a span of 11 bases. This CDR3 region has 14 residues. Profiling relied on immunoSEQ multiplex PCR, and the TCRdb table lists in-frame clones only, not all of them. Of approximately 140,000 clones in the sample, under 85% were seen once. The sample comprised peripheral blood. The sequence was obtained from a man aged 35 to 55 with active or convalescent COVID-19. The gene calls are TRBV4-3 and TRBJ1-2; D is uncertain. The CDR3 sequence: CASSLGWENYGYTF. In DNA, the CDR3 is TGCGCCAGCAGCCTCGGGTGGGAGAACTATGGCTACACCTTC.